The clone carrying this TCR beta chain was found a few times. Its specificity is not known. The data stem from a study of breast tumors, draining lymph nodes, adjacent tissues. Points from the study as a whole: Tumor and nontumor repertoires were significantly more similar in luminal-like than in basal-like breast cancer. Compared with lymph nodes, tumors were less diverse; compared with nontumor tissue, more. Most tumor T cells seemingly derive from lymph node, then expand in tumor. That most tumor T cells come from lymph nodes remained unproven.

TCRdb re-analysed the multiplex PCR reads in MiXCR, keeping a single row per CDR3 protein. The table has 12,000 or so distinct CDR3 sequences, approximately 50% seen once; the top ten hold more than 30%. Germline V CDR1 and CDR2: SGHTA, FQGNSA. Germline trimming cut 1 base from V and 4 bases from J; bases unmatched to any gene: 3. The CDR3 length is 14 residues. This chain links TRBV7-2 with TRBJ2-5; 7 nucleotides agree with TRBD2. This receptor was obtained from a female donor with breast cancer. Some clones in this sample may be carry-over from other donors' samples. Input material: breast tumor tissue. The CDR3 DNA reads TGTGCCAGCAGCTTAGGGACTAGAGGAGAGACCCAGTACTTC. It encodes CASSLGTRGETQYF.